These 18 T cell receptor beta chains originate from one sample sequenced in a study of blood T cell repertoires in COVID-19. Method: immunoSEQ multiplex PCR; TCRdb's copy keeps in-frame clones and lacks some. Among about 100,000 clones listed, around four fifths were seen once. Sequencing was performed on peripheral blood. These receptors were obtained from a man aged 70 or older with active or convalescent COVID-19.

The chain recombines TRBV18 with TRBJ1-1, with D uncertain. Germline V lookup: CDR1 KGHSH, CDR2 LQKENI. Trimming stripped 2 bases from V and 0 bases from J, with 7 bases between. This CDR3 has 14 residues. Here the CDR3 DNA reads TGTGCCAGCTCACCAGAGGTGATGAACACTGAAGCTTTCTTT. Amino acids: CASSPEVMNTEAFF.

The CDR3 reads CASSSGYNEQFF. CDR3 nucleotide sequence: TGTGCCAGTAGTTCAGGGTACAATGAGCAGTTCTTC. The V gene is TRBV19, the J gene TRBJ2-1; D is perhaps TRBD1 (5 bases). Per the germline V gene, CDR1 is LNHDA and CDR2 is SQIVND (reference sequence). The CDR3 covers 12 residues. Trimming stripped 5 bases from V and 4 bases from J, with 6 bases between.

V and J are TRBV10-1 and TRBJ2-7, with D perhaps matching TRBD1 (6 bases). Trimming took off 1 base at V and 0 bases at J, with 10 bases between the two ends. CDR1 and CDR2 (germline): WNHNN, SYGVQD (reference sequence). This CDR3 comprises 15 residues. The CDR3 loop is CASSEFRGNSYEQYF. The DNA for the CDR3 is TGCGCCAGCAGTGAGTTCAGGGGTAACTCCTACGAGCAGTACTTC.

J is TRBJ2-2 and V is TRBV5-1, with D uncertain. V shed 4 bases and J shed 7 bases, with 11 bases lying between them. Germline V gene lookup returns CDR1 SGHRS and CDR2 YFSETQ. CDR3 length: 13 amino acids. CDR3 residues: CASSVSMFGELFF. CDR3 in DNA: TGCGCCAGCAGCGTTAGCATGTTCGGGGAGCTGTTTTTT.

In this sample, this clone turned up a few times. V is TRBV9 and J is TRBJ2-3; TRBD2 matches at 10 bases. V gave up 4 bases and J gave up 1 base; unmatched junction bases: 3. The length of the CDR3 is 15 residues. CDR1 is SGDLS, CDR2 YYNGEE, per germline. CDR3 amino acids: CASSPGTSGTDTQYF. CDR3 coding DNA: TGTGCCAGCAGCCCCGGGACTAGCGGCACAGATACGCAGTATTTT. Filled out from reference TRBV9 and TRBJ2-3, the complete variable domain reads DSGVTQTPKHLITATGQRVTLRCSPRSGDLSVYWYQQSLDQGLQFLIQYYNGEERAKGNILERFSAQQFPDLHSELNLSSLELGDSALYFCASSPGTSGTDTQYFGPGTRLTVL.

V and J are TRBV11-1 and TRBJ2-7; 9 bases align to TRBD1. The CDR3 is 14 amino acids. The V gene's germline CDR1 is SGHAT and CDR2 FQDESV (reference sequence). Trimming cost V 5 bases and J 6 bases; bases outside gene matches: 8. The DNA of the CDR3 is TGTGCCAGCAGCCTATTCGGACAGGGGAGCGAGCAGTACTTC. As protein: CASSLFGQGSEQYF.

The rearrangement joins TRBV7-2 to TRBJ2-5, with D perhaps TRBD2 (6 bases). CDR1 SGHTA and CDR2 FQGNSA come from the germline V gene. With 3 bases removed from V and 5 bases from J, the gap between germline ends came to 19 bases. This CDR3 has 16 amino acids. Here the CDR3 reads CASSFGGAGLKETQYF. CDR3 DNA: TGTGCCAGCAGCTTCGGCGGGGCAGGGCTTAAGGAGACCCAGTACTTC.

The chain links TRBV11-2 to TRBJ2-1; 7 bases line up with TRBD2. Germline V lookup: CDR1 SGHAT, CDR2 FQNNGV. V lost 5 bases and J lost 7; bases outside the gene matches: 11. This CDR3 contains 15 residues. The CDR3 is CASSLTSPLGNEQFF. Here the CDR3 DNA reads TGTGCCAGCAGCCTGACTAGCCCACTGGGGAATGAGCAGTTCTTC.

This chain joins TRBV25-1 and TRBJ2-2; D is uncertain. V lost 4 bases and J lost 0, with 3 bases in between. Germline V gene data show CDR1 as MGHDK and CDR2 as SYGVNS. The CDR3 has 13 residues. The CDR3 spells CASSGANTGELFF. CDR3 in DNA: TGTGCCAGCAGTGGAGCGAACACCGGGGAGCTGTTTTTT.

The rearrangement uses TRBV6-2 or TRBV6-3 and TRBJ2-7; the match to TRBD2 covers 12 bases. V gave up 6 bases and J gave up 0 bases; unmatched junction bases: 3. This CDR3 contains 15 residues. Germline assignment: CDR1 MNHEY and CDR2 SVGEGT. CDR3 region: CASSGLAGNSYEQYF. The DNA for the CDR3 is TGTGCCAGCAGCGGACTAGCGGGGAACTCCTACGAGCAGTACTTC.

The V call is TRBV7-9, the J call TRBJ1-2, with 8 nucleotides matching TRBD1. Per the germline V gene, CDR1 is SEHNR and CDR2 is FQNEAQ (reference sequence). The CDR3 spans 15 residues. Germline trimming cut 5 bases from V and 3 bases from J; bases unmatched to any gene: 8. The CDR3 sequence: CASSPGGQVYYGYTF. The CDR3 DNA is TGTGCCAGCAGCCCCGGGGGACAGGTATACTATGGCTACACCTTC.

This sequence joins TRBV19 and TRBJ2-7; 11 bases fit TRBD2. The length of the CDR3 is 17 residues. V lost 3 bases to trimming and J lost 0 bases; unmatched junction nucleotides: 7. CDR1 is LNHDA and CDR2 is SQIVND in the germline V gene (reference sequence). The CDR3 sequence: CASSMGLAGGISYEQYF. CDR3 nucleotides: TGTGCCAGTAGTATGGGTCTAGCGGGAGGTATCTCCTACGAGCAGTACTTC.

The genes are TRBV9 and TRBJ1-2; the match to TRBD1 covers 10 bases. The CDR3 length is 16 residues. The V gene end was trimmed by 4 bases and the J gene end by 5 bases; junction bases not matched to a gene: 11. From germline, CDR1 is SGDLS and CDR2 YYNGEE. CDR3 sequence: CASSPSRTGGGYGYTF. The CDR3, as DNA: TGTGCCAGCAGCCCTTCCCGGACAGGGGGTGGTTATGGCTACACCTTC. The whole variable domain, filled in from reference TRBV9 and TRBJ1-2, reads DSGVTQTPKHLITATGQRVTLRCSPRSGDLSVYWYQQSLDQGLQFLIQYYNGEERAKGNILERFSAQQFPDLHSELNLSSLELGDSALYFCASSPSRTGGGYGYTFGSGTRLTVV.

The chain links TRBV27 to TRBJ2-1, with D possibly matching TRBD2 (7 bases). The CDR3 is 15 amino acids. V dropped 3 bases and J dropped 8 bases, with 17 bases sitting between them. Germline CDR1 MNHEY, CDR2 SMNVEV (reference sequence). This chain's CDR3 is CASSFPRGGSDEQFF. The CDR3 DNA sequence: TGTGCCAGCAGTTTCCCGAGGGGGGGGTCGGATGAGCAGTTCTTC.

This rearrangement joins TRBV6-5 to TRBJ1-2; D gene ambiguous. The CDR3 extends over 13 amino acids. Between the trimmed V and J ends, which lost 9 bases and 6 bases, there was a span of 17 bases. Per the germline V gene, CDR1 is MNHEY and CDR2 is SVGAGI. CDR3 nucleotides: TGTGCCAGTGGAAATGGGAGGTGGAATGGCTACACCTTC. Residues: CASGNGRWNGYTF.

V and J are TRBV21-1 and TRBJ1-1. TRBV21-1 is recorded as a pseudogene. The CDR3 spans 15 residues. The CDR3 coding sequence is TGTGCCAGCAGCAAAGTCACGGGGTTAGGCACTGAAGCTTTCTTT. Translation gives CASSKVTGLGTEAFF.

This chain joins TRBV9 and TRBJ2-7, with TRBD1 identical over 8 bases. Germline CDR1 SGDLS, CDR2 YYNGEE. There are 15 residues in the CDR3. V was pared by 4 bases and J by 1 base, with 7 bases of the junction left unmatched. CDR3 residues: CASSPSQGASYEQYF. The CDR3 DNA is TGTGCCAGCAGCCCCAGCCAGGGGGCATCCTACGAGCAGTACTTC.

The chain joins TRBV7-2 to TRBJ2-7; 8 bases map to TRBD1. This CDR3 contains 14 residues. Germline assignment: CDR1 SGHTA and CDR2 FQGNSA. Trimming took 5 bases from V and 3 from J; bases not matched to a gene: 6. The CDR3 DNA sequence: TGTGCCAGCAGCCCCCGACAGGGGAACTACGAGCAGTACTTC. Translating gives CASSPRQGNYEQYF.